Detailed here is one T cell receptor beta chain. The data stem from a study of metastatic and nonmetastatic thyroid tumors. The ends were cut back, 6 bases at V and 5 bases at J, with 24 bases in the middle. The germline V gene encodes CDR1 MNHEY and CDR2 SVGEGT. The CDR3 extends over 17 amino acids. Via MiXCR, TCRdb re-called the PCR reads. The sample yields about 18,000 clones, 30% to 40% seen once. No treatment had been given to any patient before thyroid surgery. The material sequenced was tumor tissue. This TCR came from a male donor with papillary thyroid cancer or a benign thyroid nodule (not recorded which). Some clones in this sample may be carry-over from other donors' samples. The V and J genes are TRBV6-2 or TRBV6-3 and TRBJ2-3; the D gene is possibly TRBD2 (5 bases). CDR3 amino acids: CASSPSPIVYREDTQYF. The CDR3, as DNA: TGTGCCAGCAGCCCAAGCCCTATAGTCTACCGGGAAGATACGCAGTATTTT.